This TCR beta chain was obtained from a study of early T cells in non-severe SARS-CoV-2 infection. Across the whole study: It was bulk RNA from unsorted whole blood that was sequenced, and the chains were unpaired.

Regarding the study as a whole: Matching with VDJdb favored anti-spike CD8 responses (missing private and CD4 specificities).

As part of library construction, unique molecular identifiers were attached to individual cDNA molecules. TCRdb reanalysed the 5' RACE reads using MiXCR and keeps one entry per CDR3 protein. The table has tens of thousands of distinct CDR3 sequences, 14% seen once; the top ten hold roughly 6%. On this clonotype itself: Its target is unknown.

The CDR3 runs to 15 residues. Germline V gene sequence: CDR1 DFQATT, CDR2 SNEGSKA (reference sequence). V shed 6 bases and J 0 bases; nucleotides not matched to a gene: 11. The gene calls are TRBV20-1 and TRBJ2-7, with TRBD1 matching 7 bases. This TCR was sampled from an adult who was a healthcare worker with PCR-confirmed SARS-CoV-2 infection or an uninfected control (not recorded which). Material: whole blood. The CDR3, as DNA: TGCAGTGCCAGGGACAGTACTACTATCTCCTACGAGCAGTACTTC. This gives the protein CSARDSTTISYEQYF.